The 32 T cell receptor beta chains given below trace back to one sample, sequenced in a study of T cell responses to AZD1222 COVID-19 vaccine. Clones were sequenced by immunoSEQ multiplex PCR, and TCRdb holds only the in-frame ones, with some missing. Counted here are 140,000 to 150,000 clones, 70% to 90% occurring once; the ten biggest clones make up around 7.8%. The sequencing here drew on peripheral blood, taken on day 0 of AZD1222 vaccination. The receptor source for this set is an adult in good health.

The CDR3 DNA reads as TGCGCCAGCAGCCAAGATGGGACAACTCAGCCCCAGCATTTT. The encoded protein is CASSQDGTTQPQHF. The J gene is TRBJ1-5, the V gene TRBV4-1; the D gene is possibly TRBD1 (6 bases). Germline CDR1 reads MGHRA; CDR2 reads YSYEKL. The CDR3 is 14 amino acids. Trimming pared 0 bases from V and 6 bases from J, leaving 9 bases between.

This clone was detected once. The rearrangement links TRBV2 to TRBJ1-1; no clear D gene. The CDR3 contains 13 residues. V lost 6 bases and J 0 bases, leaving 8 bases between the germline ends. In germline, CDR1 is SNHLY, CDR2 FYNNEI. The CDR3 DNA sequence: TGTGCCAGCAGCCGCGGGGTGAACACTGAAGCTTTCTTT. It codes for CASSRGVNTEAFF.

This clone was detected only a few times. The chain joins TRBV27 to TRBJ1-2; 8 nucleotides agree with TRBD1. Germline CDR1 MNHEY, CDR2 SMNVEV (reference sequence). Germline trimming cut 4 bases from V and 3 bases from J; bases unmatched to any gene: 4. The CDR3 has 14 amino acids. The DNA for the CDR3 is TGTGCCAGCAGTTCGCAGGGGGCCTACTATGGCTACACCTTC. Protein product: CASSSQGAYYGYTF.

CDR3 in amino acids: CASSLVTSGAYEQYF. CDR3 DNA: TGTGCCAGCAGCTTAGTGACTAGCGGGGCCTACGAGCAGTACTTC. This chain links TRBV7-2 with TRBJ2-7, with 11 positions matching TRBD2. Losses at the gene ends were 1 base for V and 2 bases for J; bases not matched to a gene: 1. CDR1 and CDR2 (germline): SGHTA, FQGNSA. The CDR3 is 15 residues long.

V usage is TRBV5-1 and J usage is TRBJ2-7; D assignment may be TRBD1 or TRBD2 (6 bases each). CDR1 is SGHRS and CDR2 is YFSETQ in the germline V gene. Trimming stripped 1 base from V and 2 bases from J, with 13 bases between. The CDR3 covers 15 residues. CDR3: CASSLLPGEAYEQYF. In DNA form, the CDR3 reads TGCGCCAGCAGCTTGTTGCCAGGGGAGGCCTACGAGCAGTACTTC. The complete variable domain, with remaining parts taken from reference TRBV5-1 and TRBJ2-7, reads KAGVTQTPRYLIKTRGQQVTLSCSPISGHRSVSWYQQTPGQGLQFLFEYFSETQRNKGNFPGRFSGRQFSNSRSEMNVSTLELGDSALYLCASSLLPGEAYEQYFGPGTRLTVT.

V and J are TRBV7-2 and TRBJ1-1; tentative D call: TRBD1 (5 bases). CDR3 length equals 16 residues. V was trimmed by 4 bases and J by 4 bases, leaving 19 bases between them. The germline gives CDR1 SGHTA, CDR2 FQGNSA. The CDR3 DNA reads TGTGCCAGCAGCTCCAAACACCTTGGGGGTTTCACTGAAGCTTTCTTT. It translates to CASSSKHLGGFTEAFF.

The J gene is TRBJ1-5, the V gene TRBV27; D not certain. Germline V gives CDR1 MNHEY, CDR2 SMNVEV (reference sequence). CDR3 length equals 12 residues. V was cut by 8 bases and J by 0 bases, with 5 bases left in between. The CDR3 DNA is TGTGCCAGCTTTTATAGCAATCAGCCCCAGCATTTT. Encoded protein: CASFYSNQPQHF.

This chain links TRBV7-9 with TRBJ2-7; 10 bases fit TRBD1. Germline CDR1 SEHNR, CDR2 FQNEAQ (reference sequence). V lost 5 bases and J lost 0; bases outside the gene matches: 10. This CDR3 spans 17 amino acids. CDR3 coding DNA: TGTGCCAGCAGCAAAACGACAGGGGGCAGTAACTCCTACGAGCAGTACTTC. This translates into CASSKTTGGSNSYEQYF.

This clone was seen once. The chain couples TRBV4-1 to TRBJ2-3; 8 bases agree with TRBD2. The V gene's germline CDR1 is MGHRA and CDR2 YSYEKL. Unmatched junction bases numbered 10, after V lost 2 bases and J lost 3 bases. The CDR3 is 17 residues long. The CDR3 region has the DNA TGCGCCAGCAGCCAATCACGGGGGGGTATGAGGACAGATACGCAGTATTTT. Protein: CASSQSRGGMRTDTQYF.

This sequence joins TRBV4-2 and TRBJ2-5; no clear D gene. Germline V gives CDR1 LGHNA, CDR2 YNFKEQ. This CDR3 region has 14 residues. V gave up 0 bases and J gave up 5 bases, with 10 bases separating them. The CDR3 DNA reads TGTGCCAGCAGCCAAGATACCCCCTGGGAGACCCAGTACTTC. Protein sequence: CASSQDTPWETQYF.

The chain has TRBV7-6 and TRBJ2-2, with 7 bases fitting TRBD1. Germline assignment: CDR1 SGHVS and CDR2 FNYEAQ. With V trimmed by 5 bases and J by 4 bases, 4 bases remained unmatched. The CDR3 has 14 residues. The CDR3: CASSRGGSTGELFF. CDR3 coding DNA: TGTGCCAGCAGCCGAGGGGGCAGCACCGGGGAGCTGTTTTTT.

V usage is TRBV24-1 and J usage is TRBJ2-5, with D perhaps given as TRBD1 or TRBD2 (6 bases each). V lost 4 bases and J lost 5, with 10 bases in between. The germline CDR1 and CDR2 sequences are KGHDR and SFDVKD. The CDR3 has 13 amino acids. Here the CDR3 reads CATSEGGGETQYF. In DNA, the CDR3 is TGTGCCACCAGTGAGGGGGGCGGTGAGACCCAGTACTTC.

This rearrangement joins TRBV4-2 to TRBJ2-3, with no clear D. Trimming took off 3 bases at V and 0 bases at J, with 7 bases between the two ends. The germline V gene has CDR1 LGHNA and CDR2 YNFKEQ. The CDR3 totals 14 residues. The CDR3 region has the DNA TGTGCCAGCAGCCAGGGGTCTAGCACAGATACGCAGTATTTT. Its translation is CASSQGSSTDTQYF.

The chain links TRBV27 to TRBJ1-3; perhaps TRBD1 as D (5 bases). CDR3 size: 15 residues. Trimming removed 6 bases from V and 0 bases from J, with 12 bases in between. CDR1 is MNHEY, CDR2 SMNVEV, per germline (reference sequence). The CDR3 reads CASSGDGFSGNTIYF. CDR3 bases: TGTGCCAGCAGCGGGGACGGGTTCTCTGGAAACACCATATATTTT.

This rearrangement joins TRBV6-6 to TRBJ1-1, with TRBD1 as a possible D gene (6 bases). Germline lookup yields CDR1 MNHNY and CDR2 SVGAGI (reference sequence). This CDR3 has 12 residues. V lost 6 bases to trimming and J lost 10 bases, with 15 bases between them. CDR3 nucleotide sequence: TGTGCCAGCAGCCCAGGGGCAGGGCCAGCTTTCTTT. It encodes CASSPGAGPAFF.

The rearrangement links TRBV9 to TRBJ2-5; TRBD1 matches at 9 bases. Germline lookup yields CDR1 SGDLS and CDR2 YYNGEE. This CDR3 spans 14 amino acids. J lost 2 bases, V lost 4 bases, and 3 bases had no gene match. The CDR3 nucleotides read TGTGCCAGCAGCTTGACAGGGGGTCAAGAGACCCAGTACTTC. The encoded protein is CASSLTGGQETQYF.

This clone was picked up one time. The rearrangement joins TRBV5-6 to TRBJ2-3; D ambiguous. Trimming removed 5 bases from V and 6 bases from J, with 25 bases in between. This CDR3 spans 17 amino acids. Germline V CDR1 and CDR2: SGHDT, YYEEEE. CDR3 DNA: TGTGCCAGCAGGAAAACATACCGGACCCCGGATTCGGATACGCAGTATTTT. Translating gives CASRKTYRTPDSDTQYF. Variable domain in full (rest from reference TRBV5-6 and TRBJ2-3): DAGVTQSPTHLIKTRGQQVTLRCSPKSGHDTVSWYQQALGQGPQFIFQYYEEEERQRGNFPDRFSGHQFPNYSSELNVNALLLGDSALYLCASRKTYRTPDSDTQYFGPGTRLTVL.

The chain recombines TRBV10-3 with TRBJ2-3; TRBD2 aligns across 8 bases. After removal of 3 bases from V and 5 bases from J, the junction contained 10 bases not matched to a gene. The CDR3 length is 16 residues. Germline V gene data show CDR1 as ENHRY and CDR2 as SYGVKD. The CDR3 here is CAISEPLAGSRDTQYF. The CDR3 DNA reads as TGTGCCATCAGTGAACCCCTAGCGGGCAGTAGAGATACGCAGTATTTT.

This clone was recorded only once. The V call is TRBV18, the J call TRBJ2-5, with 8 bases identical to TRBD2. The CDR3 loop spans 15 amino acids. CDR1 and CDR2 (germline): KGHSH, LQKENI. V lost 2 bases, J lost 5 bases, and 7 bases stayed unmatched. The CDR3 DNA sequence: TGTGCCAGCTCACCATCAGCGGGAGTAGGGGAGACCCAGTACTTC. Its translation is CASSPSAGVGETQYF.

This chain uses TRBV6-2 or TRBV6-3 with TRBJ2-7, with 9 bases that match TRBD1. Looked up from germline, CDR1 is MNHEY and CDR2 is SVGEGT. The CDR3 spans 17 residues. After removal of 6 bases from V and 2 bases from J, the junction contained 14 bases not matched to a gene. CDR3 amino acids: CASSSTGFGQGTYEQYF. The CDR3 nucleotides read TGTGCCAGCAGCTCTACCGGATTCGGACAGGGGACCTACGAGCAGTACTTC.

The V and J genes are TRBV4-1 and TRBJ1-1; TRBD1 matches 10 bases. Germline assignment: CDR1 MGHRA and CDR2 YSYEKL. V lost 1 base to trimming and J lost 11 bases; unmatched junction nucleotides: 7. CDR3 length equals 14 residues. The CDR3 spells CASSQAGTGALAFF. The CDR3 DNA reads TGCGCCAGCAGCCAAGCCGGGACAGGGGCCCTTGCTTTCTTT.

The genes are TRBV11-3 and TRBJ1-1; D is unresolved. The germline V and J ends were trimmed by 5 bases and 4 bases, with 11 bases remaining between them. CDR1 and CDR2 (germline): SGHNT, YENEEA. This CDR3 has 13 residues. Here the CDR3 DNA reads TGTGCCAGCAGCCATGGACTGGGCACTGAAGCTTTCTTT. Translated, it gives CASSHGLGTEAFF.

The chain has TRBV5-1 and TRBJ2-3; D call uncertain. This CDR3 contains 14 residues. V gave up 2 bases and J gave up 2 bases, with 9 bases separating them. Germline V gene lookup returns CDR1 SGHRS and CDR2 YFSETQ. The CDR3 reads CASSFDSFTDTQYF. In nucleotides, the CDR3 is TGCGCCAGCAGCTTCGATAGCTTCACAGATACGCAGTATTTT.

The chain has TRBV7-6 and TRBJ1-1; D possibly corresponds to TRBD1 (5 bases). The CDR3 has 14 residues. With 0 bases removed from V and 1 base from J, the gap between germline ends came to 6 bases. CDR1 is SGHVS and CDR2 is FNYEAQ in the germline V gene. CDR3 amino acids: CASSLAGGNTEAFF. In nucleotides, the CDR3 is TGTGCCAGCAGCTTAGCCGGGGGGAACACTGAAGCTTTCTTT.

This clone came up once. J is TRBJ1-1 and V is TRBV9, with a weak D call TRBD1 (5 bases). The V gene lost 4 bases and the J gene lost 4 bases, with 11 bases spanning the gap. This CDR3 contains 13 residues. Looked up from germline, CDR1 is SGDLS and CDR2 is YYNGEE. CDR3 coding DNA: TGTGCCAGCAGCCGGGGGTTGAGCACTGAAGCTTTCTTT. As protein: CASSRGLSTEAFF. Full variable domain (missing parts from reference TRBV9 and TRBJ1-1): DSGVTQTPKHLITATGQRVTLRCSPRSGDLSVYWYQQSLDQGLQFLIQYYNGEERAKGNILERFSAQQFPDLHSELNLSSLELGDSALYFCASSRGLSTEAFFGQGTRLTVV.

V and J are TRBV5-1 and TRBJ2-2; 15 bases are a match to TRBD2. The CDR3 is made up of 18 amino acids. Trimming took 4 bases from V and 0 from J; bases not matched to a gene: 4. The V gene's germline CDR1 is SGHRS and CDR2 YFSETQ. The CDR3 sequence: CASSLGLAGGPNTGELFF. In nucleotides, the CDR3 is TGCGCCAGCAGCCTCGGACTAGCGGGAGGGCCGAACACCGGGGAGCTGTTTTTT.

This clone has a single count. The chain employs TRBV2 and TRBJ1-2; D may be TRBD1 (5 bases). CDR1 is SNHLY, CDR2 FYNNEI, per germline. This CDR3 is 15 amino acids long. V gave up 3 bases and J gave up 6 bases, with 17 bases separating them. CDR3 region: CASSDQGGLDDGYTF. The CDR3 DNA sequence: TGTGCCAGCAGTGATCAGGGAGGTTTGGATGATGGCTACACCTTC.

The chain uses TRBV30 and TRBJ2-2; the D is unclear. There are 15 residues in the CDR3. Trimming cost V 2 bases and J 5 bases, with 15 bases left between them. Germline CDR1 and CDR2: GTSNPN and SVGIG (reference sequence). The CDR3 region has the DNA TGTGCCTGGAGTCCTCTCGCCCTGGGGACCGGGGAGCTGTTTTTT. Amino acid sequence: CAWSPLALGTGELFF.

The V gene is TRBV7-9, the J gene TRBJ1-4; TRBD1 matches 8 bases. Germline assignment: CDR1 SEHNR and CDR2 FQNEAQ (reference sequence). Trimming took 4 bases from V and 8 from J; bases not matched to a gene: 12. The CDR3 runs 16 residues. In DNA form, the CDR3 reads TGTGCCAGCAGCTCGTTCGACAGGGGAGGAGAGGAAAAACTGTTTTTT. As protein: CASSSFDRGGEEKLFF.

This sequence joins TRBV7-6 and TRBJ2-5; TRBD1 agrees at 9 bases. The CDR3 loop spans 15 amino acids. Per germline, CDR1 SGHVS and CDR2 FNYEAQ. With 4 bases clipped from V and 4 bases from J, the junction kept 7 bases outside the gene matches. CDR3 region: CASSYGTGNGETQYF. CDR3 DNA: TGTGCCAGCAGCTACGGGACAGGGAATGGAGAGACCCAGTACTTC. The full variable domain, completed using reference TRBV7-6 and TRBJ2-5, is GAGVSQSPRYKVTKRGQDVALRCDPISGHVSLYWYRQALGQGPEFLTYFNYEAQQDKSGLPNDRFSAERPEGSISTLTIQRTEQRDSAMYRCASSYGTGNGETQYFGPGTRLLVL.

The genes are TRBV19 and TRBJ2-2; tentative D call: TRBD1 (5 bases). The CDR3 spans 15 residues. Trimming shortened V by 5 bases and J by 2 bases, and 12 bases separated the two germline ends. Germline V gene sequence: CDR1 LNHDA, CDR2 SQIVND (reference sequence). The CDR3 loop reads CASSGREKNTGELFF. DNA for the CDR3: TGTGCCAGTAGTGGCAGGGAAAAAAACACCGGGGAGCTGTTTTTT. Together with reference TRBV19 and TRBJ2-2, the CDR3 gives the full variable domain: DGGITQSPKYLFRKEGQNVTLSCEQNLNHDAMYWYRQDPGQGLRLIYYSQIVNDFQKGDIAEGYSVSREKKESFPLTVTSAQKNPTAFYLCASSGREKNTGELFFGEGSRLTVL.

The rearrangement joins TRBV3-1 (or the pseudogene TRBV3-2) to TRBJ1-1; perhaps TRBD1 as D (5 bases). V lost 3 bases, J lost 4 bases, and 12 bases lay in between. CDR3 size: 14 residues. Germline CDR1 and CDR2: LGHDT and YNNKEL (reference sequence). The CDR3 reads CASSQSPRGTEAFF. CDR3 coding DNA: TGTGCCAGCAGCCAGAGTCCAAGGGGCACTGAAGCTTTCTTT.